This entry describes one T cell receptor beta chain. Its antigen is unidentified. This sample is drawn from a study of T cell responses to AZD1222 COVID-19 vaccine. Study outcomes and limitations: Reportedly, close to half of spike-specific TCRs are directed against unmutated variant regions. The donor group comprised mostly white British people and more females; the analysis possibly underestimated clonal diversity. Spike-specific TCR breadth and depth grew following two AZD1222 doses. Regions 160-218 and 743-854 held dominance among vaccine-associated CD4 TCRs, which spanned spike.

V lost 4 bases and J lost 7; bases outside the gene matches: 7. The CDR3 is made up of 15 amino acids. Germline CDR1 and CDR2: MNHNY and SVGAGI (reference sequence). The method was immunoSEQ multiplex PCR; TCRdb's version includes in-frame clones alone and lacks a portion of them. The sample shows 130,000 or so clones, approximately 86% of them seen only once. Sequencing was performed on peripheral blood, taken on day 0 of AZD1222 vaccination. The chain is built from TRBV6-6 and TRBJ1-5; 10 nucleotides match TRBD1. The TCR comes from an adult in good health. CDR3 DNA: TGTGCCAGCAGTTTACCGGGACAGGGGAGACAGCCCCAGCATTTT. It is translated as CASSLPGQGRQPQHF.